This is a list of T cell receptor beta chains from one sample in a study of cytomegalovirus exposure and HLA in healthy donors. Measured with immunoSEQ multiplex PCR; TCRdb has only the in-frame clones, and not every one. The sample contains 100,000 or so clones, under 85% of which appear only once. Sequences were obtained from PBMCs. The receptors were sampled from a woman between 35 and 50 years old in good health and CMV-seronegative. Both conserved end residues are part of each CDR3. The order of the fields is D gene, J gene, V gene, clone size, CDR3 protein, CDR3 DNA. The D gene is left open where the match is weak. Clone size is shown for a subset of rows, as once, few, many or a class of expanded clone.

-	TRBJ1-6	TRBV7-9	-	CASSLGGSNSYNSPLHF	TGTGCCAGCAGCTTAGGGGGCAGCAACTCCTATAATTCCCCCCTCCACTTT
-	TRBJ1-1	TRBV2	few	CASSEPGSYTEAFF	TGTGCCAGCAGTGAACCAGGGTCCTACACTGAAGCTTTCTTT
-	TRBJ1-1	TRBV19	-	CASSPRTDLGTEAFF	TGTGCCAGTAGTCCCCGGACGGACTTGGGGACTGAAGCTTTCTTT
TRBD1	TRBJ1-4	TRBV9	-	CASSGQGARANEKLFF	TGTGCCAGCAGTGGACAGGGGGCGAGGGCTAATGAAAAACTGTTTTTT
-	TRBJ2-2	TRBV6-1	-	CASRVEWGPGELFF	TGTGCCAGCAGAGTCGAATGGGGCCCCGGGGAGCTGTTTTTT
TRBD1	TRBJ1-2	TRBV11-2	-	CASSYRGQNYPPYGYTF	TGTGCCAGCAGCTACAGGGGGCAAAATTACCCACCCTATGGCTACACCTTC
TRBD1	TRBJ2-7	TRBV10-2	-	CASSERGRGRYEQYF	TGCGCCAGCAGTGAGAGGGGCAGGGGGCGATACGAGCAGTACTTC
TRBD2	TRBJ2-1	TRBV5-1	-	CASSTGTSSYNEQFF	TGCGCCAGCAGCACGGGGACTAGCTCCTACAATGAGCAGTTCTTC
TRBD2	TRBJ2-7	TRBV7-6	-	CASSRGTRLYEQYF	TGTGCCAGCAGCAGGGGGACTAGGCTCTACGAGCAGTACTTC
TRBD2	TRBJ2-1	TRBV19	-	CASSPPLAVLGNEQFF	TGTGCCAGTAGTCCCCCCCTAGCGGTTCTAGGGAATGAGCAGTTCTTC
TRBD2	TRBJ2-3	TRBV7-3	-	CASSLTYPAGLAGGRDAQYF	TGTGCCAGCAGCTTAACGTACCCCGCGGGACTAGCGGGAGGTCGAGATGCGCAGTATTTT
TRBD1	TRBJ1-5	TRBV6-5	-	CASSWTGGYQPQHF	TGTGCCAGCAGTTGGACAGGGGGCTACCAGCCCCAGCATTTT
TRBD2	TRBJ2-5	TRBV7-8	few	CASSPILAGGLVTQYF	TGTGCCAGCTCGCCAATTCTCGCGGGGGGGCTCGTGACCCAGTACTTC
TRBD2	TRBJ2-2	TRBV2	once	CASKGLAGAGELFF	TGTGCCAGCAAGGGGCTAGCGGGAGCCGGGGAGCTGTTTTTT
-	TRBJ1-4	TRBV7-9	few	CSSDFAGEKLFF	TGTTCCAGCGATTTTGCGGGAGAAAAACTGTTTTTT
-	TRBJ1-3	TRBV11-2	-	CASSLAGLSGNTIYF	TGTGCCAGCAGTTTAGCCGGGTTATCTGGAAACACCATATATTTT
TRBD2	TRBJ2-3	TRBV7-8	-	CASTQPLPAGGNTQYF	TGTGCCAGCACCCAACCTCTGCCAGCGGGAGGGAATACGCAGTATTTT
TRBD2	TRBJ2-3	TRBV11-3	-	CASSSAGDTDTQYF	TGTGCCAGCAGCTCAGCGGGAGACACAGATACGCAGTATTTT
-	TRBJ1-3	TRBV18	-	CASSPEVGNTIYF	TGTGCCAGCTCACCGGAGGTTGGAAACACCATATATTTT
-	TRBJ2-1	TRBV7-3	-	CASSRGDYNEQFF	TGTGCCAGCAGCCGTGGAGATTACAATGAGCAGTTCTTC
TRBD1	TRBJ2-3	TRBV7-6	few	CASSSNRDRGTDTQYF	TGTGCCAGCAGCTCTAACCGGGACAGGGGGACAGATACGCAGTATTTT
TRBD2	TRBJ2-1	TRBV5-4	-	CASSIRTSGNLNEQFF	TGTGCCAGCAGCATCCGGACTAGCGGGAATTTGAATGAGCAGTTCTTC
-	TRBJ2-4	TRBV7-2	-	CASSLQGGNKNIQYF	TGTGCCAGCAGCTTGCAAGGGGGAAACAAAAACATTCAGTACTTC
-	TRBJ2-7	TRBV4-2	-	CASSQATGQGYEQYF	TGTGCCAGCAGCCAAGCCACCGGGCAGGGCTACGAGCAGTACTTC
-	TRBJ2-2	TRBV19	-	CASSSEATGELFF	TGTGCCAGTAGTAGCGAGGCCACCGGGGAGCTGTTTTTT
-	TRBJ2-7	TRBV10-3	-	CAIRKQGTYEQYF	TGTGCCATCAGGAAACAGGGAACCTACGAGCAGTACTTC
TRBD1	TRBJ2-7	TRBV5-1	-	CASSLLQGSGEQYF	TGCGCCAGCAGCTTGCTACAGGGGTCTGGCGAGCAGTACTTC
TRBD1	TRBJ1-1	TRBV28	-	CASSRRGTGSTEAFF	TGTGCCAGCAGCCGACGTGGGACAGGTTCCACTGAAGCTTTCTTT
-	TRBJ2-1	TRBV27	few	CASSLSTSYYNEQFF	TGTGCCAGCAGTTTGAGTACCTCTTATTACAATGAGCAGTTCTTC
-	TRBJ2-6	TRBV9	once	CASTPVAPPLSGANVLTF	TGTGCCAGCACCCCCGTAGCCCCGCCACTCAGCGGGGCCAACGTCCTGACTTTC
-	TRBJ2-5	TRBV2	-	CASSIQGWETQYF	TGTGCCAGCAGTATACAGGGATGGGAGACCCAGTACTTC
-	TRBJ2-2	TRBV5-1	few	CASSRDTPGNTGELFF	TGCGCCAGCAGCCGGGACACACCGGGGAACACCGGGGAGCTGTTTTTT
-	TRBJ2-7	TRBV18	-	CASSPGQGGGSSYEQYF	TGTGCCAGCTCACCGGGCCAGGGAGGAGGATCTTCCTACGAGCAGTACTTC
TRBD1	TRBJ2-7	TRBV9	-	CASSVTGTGGREQYF	TGTGCCAGCAGCGTGACCGGGACAGGGGGCCGCGAGCAGTACTTC
-	TRBJ2-3	TRBV5-1	-	CASSMGTSTDTQYF	TGCGCCAGCAGCATGGGAACTAGCACAGATACGCAGTATTTT
TRBD2	TRBJ2-7	TRBV28	-	CASNPSGGPYEQYF	TGTGCCAGCAACCCCAGCGGGGGGCCCTACGAGCAGTACTTC
TRBD2	TRBJ2-3	TRBV18	few	CASSPGLAGGTDTQYF	TGTGCCAGCTCACCCGGACTAGCGGGGGGGACAGATACGCAGTATTTT
TRBD2	TRBJ2-7	TRBV9	-	CAKAGGLRGSDEQYF	TGTGCCAAGGCGGGGGGACTCCGGGGATCCGACGAGCAGTACTTC
-	TRBJ1-3	TRBV18	-	CASSPSGIGSGNTIYF	TGTGCCAGCTCACCCAGCGGGATAGGCTCTGGAAACACCATATATTTT
-	TRBJ1-1	TRBV27	-	CASSAGAGVEAFF	TGTGCCAGCAGCGCCGGGGCAGGGGTTGAAGCTTTCTTT
TRBD1	TRBJ1-1	TRBV4-3	-	CASSQRPPGGEDTEAFF	TGCGCCAGCAGCCAAAGACCTCCAGGGGGTGAAGATACTGAAGCTTTCTTT
-	TRBJ2-2	TRBV4-2	few	CASSYSAGTNTGELFF	TGTGCCAGCAGCTATTCTGCGGGAACCAACACCGGGGAGCTGTTTTTT
TRBD1	TRBJ2-1	TRBV6-1	few	CASQGVTYNEQFF	TGTGCCAGCCAGGGGGTAACCTACAATGAGCAGTTCTTC
-	TRBJ1-2	TRBV2	-	CASSEDSPDGYTF	TGTGCCAGCAGTGAAGACTCCCCGGATGGCTACACCTTC
TRBD2	TRBJ2-7	TRBV5-1	few	CASSFYSGETPREQYF	TGCGCCAGCAGCTTTTATAGCGGGGAAACCCCTCGCGAGCAGTACTTC
TRBD1	TRBJ2-7	TRBV7-2	-	CASSSTGGVYEQYF	TGTGCCAGCAGCTCGACAGGGGGCGTCTACGAGCAGTACTTC
TRBD2	TRBJ2-3	TRBV10-3	-	CAISGRTSGGTSTDTQYF	TGTGCCATCAGTGGCCGGACTAGCGGGGGGACTAGCACAGATACGCAGTATTTT